Following are 15 T cell receptor beta chains from one sample sequenced in a study of T cells in women clearing cervical HPV infection. Data came from immunoSEQ multiplex PCR; TCRdb stores just in-frame clones and leaves some out. The listing records about 48,000 clones. The sample comprised blood buffy coat. These receptors were taken from a woman between 18 and 70 years old with a cervical HPV16 infection that either progressed to CIN3+ or cleared (not recorded which).

On this clone: Coverage ceases 3 residues before the CDR3 finishes, and the germline J gene fills in the end. The rearrangement links TRBV2 to TRBJ1-6, with unresolved D. V was trimmed by 4 bases and J by 9 bases, leaving 13 bases between them. This CDR3 spans 14 amino acids. Germline V gene lookup returns CDR1 SNHLY and CDR2 FYNNEI. The CDR3 DNA, read in part, is TGTGCCAGCAGTGTAATTGGTCAGAGTTCACCC. Amino acid sequence: CASSVIGQSSP. In full, the CDR3 reads CASSVIGQSSPLHF. Looking up the rest from reference TRBV2 and TRBJ1-6 gives the full variable domain: EPEVTQTPSHQVTQMGQEVILRCVPISNHLYFYWYRQILGQKVEFLVSFYNNEISEKSEIFDDQFSVERPDGSNFTLKIRSTKLEDSAMYFCASSVIGQSSPLHFGNGTRLTVT.

Details on this clone: The CDR3 end lies 3 residues beyond the end of the read and is filled in from the germline J gene. The V gene is TRBV28, the J gene TRBJ2-7, with D perhaps being TRBD1 or TRBD2 (5 bases each). V was pared by 3 bases and J by 4 bases, with 10 bases between. CDR3 size: 13 residues. From germline, CDR1 is MDHEN and CDR2 SYDVKM. The sequenced part of the CDR3 DNA is TGTGCCAGCAGTTTTGCAGGGAGATACGAG. Protein sequence: CASSFAGRYE. The entire CDR3 protein reads CASSFAGRYEQYF.

As for this clone: Sequencing ends 3 residues short of the CDR3 end; the germline J gene provides the rest. The chain employs TRBV10-3 and TRBJ1-5, with 7 bases matching TRBD1. The CDR3 covers 14 residues. V lost 4 bases to trimming and J lost 2 bases; unmatched junction nucleotides: 2. CDR1 is ENHRY and CDR2 is SYGVKD in the germline V gene. The CDR3 is CAISGDSRNQPQHF. The covered CDR3 bases are TGTGCCATCAGTGGGGACAGCCGCAATCAGCCC.

Notes on this clone: The read ends 3 residues before the CDR3 terminus; that terminus is restored from the germline J gene. The chain links TRBV19 to TRBJ1-5; TRBD1 agrees at 8 bases. CDR3 size: 15 residues. The J segment lost 0 bases and the V segment lost 9 bases, leaving 7 bases of the junction unmatched. Germline V gene data show CDR1 as LNHDA and CDR2 as SQIVND (reference sequence). The part of the CDR3 DNA that was read is TGTGCCAGCGATCAGGGGGCGGTTAGCAATCAGCCC. Its protein product is CASDQGAVSNQP. The full CDR3 protein is CASDQGAVSNQPQHF.

The sequenced part of the CDR3 DNA is TGCAGTGCTAGAGGATGGCGGGAGATCACAGATACG. Protein sequence: CSARGWREITDT. The entire CDR3 is CSARGWREITDTQYF. The chain links TRBV20-1 to TRBJ2-3, with 7 bases fitting TRBD2. The read terminates 3 residues before the CDR3 end, so the remaining end is supplied by the germline J gene. The CDR3 spans 15 residues. The J segment lost 2 bases and the V segment lost 1 base, leaving 6 bases of the junction unmatched. CDR1 DFQATT and CDR2 SNEGSKA come from the germline V gene (reference sequence).

About this clone itself: With the read ending 3 residues before the CDR3 end, the germline J gene is used to fill in that end. V is TRBV28 and J is TRBJ1-5, with TRBD1 matching over 8 bases. The length of the CDR3 is 14 residues. The V gene's germline CDR1 is MDHEN and CDR2 SYDVKM. Trimming at V came to 5 bases and at J to 7 bases, leaving 7 bases not matched to a gene. The part of the CDR3 DNA that was read is TGTGCCAGCAGTCTTTCAGGGGGCAGGCAGCCC. Amino acid sequence: CASSLSGGRQP. The complete CDR3 protein is CASSLSGGRQPQHF.

CDR3 sequence reads: CASSASGAARGELFF. The covered CDR3 bases are TGTGCCAGCAGTGCGAGCGGGGCGGCGAGAGGGGAG. This chain joins TRBV2 and TRBJ2-2; TRBD2 aligns across 7 bases. The CDR3 extends 3 residues past the end of the read, so its final part is completed from the germline J gene. The length of the CDR3 is 15 residues. Germline CDR1 and CDR2: SNHLY and FYNNEI. Trimming cost V 4 bases and J 8 bases; bases outside gene matches: 10.

As regards this clone: The read stops 3 residues short of the end of the CDR3; the missing end is completed from the germline J gene. The chain carries TRBV30 and TRBJ1-4; possible D gene TRBD1, 5 bases. This CDR3 is 13 amino acids long. The V and J ends lost 2 bases and 8 bases respectively, with 12 bases between them. CDR1 and CDR2 from the germline V gene are GTSNPN and SVGIG (reference sequence). CDR3: CAWSNTPGEKLFF. The covered CDR3 bases are TGTGCCTGGAGTAACACCCCAGGGGAAAAA.

About this clone: The CDR3 end is not reached by the read, which stops 3 residues before it; the germline J gene fills it in. J is TRBJ1-1 and V is TRBV11-3; D unresolved. Germline lookup yields CDR1 SGHNT and CDR2 YENEEA. The CDR3 totals 13 residues. Trimming took 1 base from V and 2 from J, leaving 5 bases between them. The CDR3 here is CASSLGANTEAFF. The CDR3 DNA, read in part, is TGTGCCAGCAGCTTAGGGGCAAACACTGAA. Full variable domain (remainder filled in from reference TRBV11-3 and TRBJ1-1): EAGVVQSPRYKIIEKKQPVAFWCNPISGHNTLYWYLQNLGQGPELLIRYENEEAVDDSQLPKDRFSAERLKGVDSTLKIQPAELGDSAVYLCASSLGANTEAFFGQGTRLTVV.

About this clone itself: The read stops 3 residues short of the end of the CDR3; the missing end is completed from the germline J gene. The V gene is TRBV7-7, the J gene TRBJ2-3; TRBD1 aligns across 7 bases. The CDR3 length is 15 residues. Trimming removed 6 bases from V and 2 bases from J; junction bases left unmatched: 8. CDR1 is SSHAT, CDR2 FNYEAQ, per germline (reference sequence). The CDR3 here is CASSDAGGTTDTQYF. Partial CDR3 DNA: TGTGCCAGCAGTGACGCAGGGGGAACCACAGATACG.

A word on this clone: The read halts 3 residues ahead of the CDR3 end, with the missing end drawn from the germline J gene. The J gene is TRBJ1-2, the V gene TRBV20-1; D not certain. Per the germline V gene, CDR1 is DFQATT and CDR2 is SNEGSKA (reference sequence). Trimming cost V 0 bases and J 4 bases, with 15 bases left between them. The CDR3 consists of 15 residues. Incomplete CDR3 DNA: TGCAGTGCTAGAGAAACCCTCAGAGCGGGCTATGGC. Translating it yields CSARETLRAGYG. The CDR3 in its entirety is CSARETLRAGYGYTF.

On this clone itself: The read terminates 3 residues ahead of where the CDR3 ends, so the germline J gene completes it. This chain joins TRBV5-4 and TRBJ2-3, with D uncertain. Trimming stripped 4 bases from V and 3 bases from J, with 6 bases between. The CDR3 consists of 12 residues. Germline V lookup: CDR1 SGHNT, CDR2 YYREEE (reference sequence). Partial CDR3 DNA: TGTGCCAGCAGCCAAAATACAGATACG. Translated, it gives CASSQNTDT. The complete CDR3 sequence is CASSQNTDTQYF.

Remarks on this clone: The CDR3 end lies 3 residues beyond the end of the read and is filled in from the germline J gene. The sample has other DNA sequences that encode this CDR3 too. This sequence joins TRBV20-1 and TRBJ2-5; possibly TRBD1 for D (6 bases). V lost 0 bases, J lost 4 bases, and 6 bases lay in between. In germline, CDR1 is DFQATT, CDR2 SNEGSKA (reference sequence). The length of the CDR3 is 12 residues. The CDR3 sequence: CSARDRGETQYF. The part of the CDR3 DNA that was read is TGCAGTGCTAGAGACAGGGGAGAGACC.

Comments on this clone: With the read ending 3 residues before the CDR3 end, the germline J gene is used to fill in that end. The chain links TRBV19 to TRBJ2-2; maybe TRBD1 (6 bases). This CDR3 is built from 18 residues. V lost 3 bases, J lost 0 bases, and 17 bases lay in between. CDR1 is LNHDA and CDR2 is SQIVND in the germline V gene (reference sequence). CDR3 loop: CASSMLPPGHTNTGELFF. The part of the CDR3 DNA that was read is TGTGCCAGTAGTATGCTTCCGCCGGGACATACGAACACCGGGGAG.

About this clone itself: The read ends 3 residues early relative to the CDR3; the germline J gene fills the gap. The chain joins TRBV28 to TRBJ1-2; 7 nucleotides line up with TRBD1. The CDR3 spans 15 residues. CDR1 and CDR2 (germline): MDHEN, SYDVKM. The J segment lost 5 bases and the V segment lost 6 bases, leaving 12 bases of the junction unmatched. The CDR3 sequence is CASSYDREDWYGYTF. The sequenced CDR3 bases are TGTGCCAGCAGCTATGACAGGGAAGATTGGTATGGC.